A selection of T cell receptor beta chains follows, all from one sample in a study of monozygotic twins with inflammatory bowel disease. TCRdb processed the 5' RACE reads again and assigns one entry to each CDR3 protein, with no DNA. The sample's table shows approximately 400,000 distinct CDR3 sequences. The sample taken for sequencing was blood. These receptors all come from a human donor with ulcerative colitis or Crohn's disease, or a healthy co-twin of an affected twin (not recorded which). The CDR3 runs from the conserved cysteine through the conserved F or W.

TRBJ1-2,15,TRBV19,CASSINFAGEAGYTF
TRBJ1-6,14,TRBV5-1,CASRPGQRNSPLHF
TRBJ2-7,16,TRBV5-6,CASSLSAGTGVYEQYF
TRBJ1-3,17,TRBV4-2,CASSQDRDSLAGNTIYF
TRBJ1-4,15,TRBV27,CASSPSSATNEKLFF
TRBJ2-1,19,TRBV5-1,CASSLGRLWGRFSYNEQFF
TRBJ2-7,14,TRBV27,CASSPTGLTYEQYF
TRBJ2-5,16,TRBV24-1,CATSGLEGDTGETQYF
TRBJ1-2,14,TRBV5-4,CASSYSDKNYGYTF
TRBJ1-1,14,TRBV6-5,CASSSATGGREAFF
TRBJ2-2,13,TRBV6-5,CASSFDRYRELFF
TRBJ2-7,14,TRBV3-1,CASSQGGLAYEQYF
TRBJ2-5,16,TRBV12-3/TRBV12-4,CASSWGAGASWETQYF
TRBJ1-2,14,TRBV7-6,CASSLWGLGDGYTF
TRBJ2-7,13,TRBV10-2,CASRLAGLNEQYF
TRBJ2-2,14,TRBV6-1,CASRRTGLPGELFF
TRBJ1-1,13,TRBV30,CAWTRGISTEAFF
TRBJ2-7,12,TRBV20-1,CSAGQNSYEQYF
TRBJ1-2,16,TRBV15,CATSPHPRGLGYGYTF
TRBJ1-2,14,TRBV7-6,CASSADRVTGGYTF
TRBJ2-4,14,TRBV7-8,CASSPQAGKNIQYF
TRBJ2-1,13,TRBV20-1,CSARDAGGLEQFF
TRBJ2-7,13,TRBV3-1,CASSQGGRYEQYF
TRBJ1-1,13,TRBV5-1,CASSFGDRGGAFF
TRBJ1-4,14,TRBV12-3/TRBV12-4,CASSWTATNEKLFF
TRBJ1-3,16,TRBV27,CASSFSPPSSGNTIYF
TRBJ2-5,16,TRBV20-1,CSALLWTSGRGETQYF
TRBJ2-5,13,TRBV20-1,CSADVLRHEAQYF
TRBJ2-1,14,TRBV5-1,CASRPTGGVPEQFF
TRBJ2-4,13,TRBV5-1,CASSFGPKNIQYF
TRBJ1-2,13,TRBV29-1,CSVVGQSNYGYTF